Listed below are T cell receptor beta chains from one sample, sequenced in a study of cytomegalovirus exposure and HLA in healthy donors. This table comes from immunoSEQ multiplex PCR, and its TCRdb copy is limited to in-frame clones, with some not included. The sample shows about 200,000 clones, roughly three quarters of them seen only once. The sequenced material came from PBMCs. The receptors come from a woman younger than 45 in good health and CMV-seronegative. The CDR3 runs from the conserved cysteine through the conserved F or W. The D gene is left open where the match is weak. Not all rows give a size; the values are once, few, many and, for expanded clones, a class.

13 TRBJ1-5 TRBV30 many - CAWSGTGNQPQHF TGTGCCTGGAGTGGGACAGGCAATCAGCCCCAGCATTTT
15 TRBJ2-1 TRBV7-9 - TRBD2 CASSPRTSGSGEQFF TGTGCCAGCAGCCCTAGGACTAGCGGGAGCGGTGAGCAGTTCTTC
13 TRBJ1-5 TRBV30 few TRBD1 CAWNQGEHQPQHF TGTGCCTGGAACCAGGGGGAACATCAGCCCCAGCATTTT
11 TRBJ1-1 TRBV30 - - CAWRRARTSIF TGTGCCTGGAGGCGGGCGAGGACGAGTATCTTT
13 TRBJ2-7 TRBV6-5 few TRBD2 CASRRAGPYEQYF TGTGCCAGCAGGAGAGCGGGACCCTACGAGCAGTACTTC
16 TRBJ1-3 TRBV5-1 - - CASSFGPTGTGNTIYF TGCGCCAGCAGCTTCGGCCCTACAGGGACTGGAAACACCATATATTTT
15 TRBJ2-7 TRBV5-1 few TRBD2 CASSLSGGSSYEQYF TGCGCCAGCAGCTTAAGTGGCGGGAGCTCCTACGAGCAGTACTTC
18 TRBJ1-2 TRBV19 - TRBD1 CASSIDGRQGANYYGYTF TGTGCCAGTAGTATAGATGGGAGACAGGGGGCGAACTACTATGGCTACACCTTC
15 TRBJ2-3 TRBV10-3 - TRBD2 CAISEMSGRADTQYF TGTGCCATCAGTGAGATGAGCGGGAGGGCAGATACGCAGTATTTT
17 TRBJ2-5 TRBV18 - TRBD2 CASSPPGLAGSFETQYF TGTGCCAGCTCACCACCGGGACTAGCGGGTTCTTTCGAGACCCAGTACTTC
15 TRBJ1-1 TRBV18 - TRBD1 CASSPLAGQGTEAFF TGTGCCAGCTCACCTTTAGCCGGACAGGGGACTGAAGCTTTCTTT
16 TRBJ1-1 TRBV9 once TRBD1 CASSLTPGGMNTEAFF TGTGCCAGCAGCCTTACGCCAGGGGGCATGAACACTGAAGCTTTCTTT
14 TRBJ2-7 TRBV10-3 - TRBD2 CAIRRTSGAYEQYF TGTGCCATCAGGAGGACTAGCGGGGCCTACGAGCAGTACTTC
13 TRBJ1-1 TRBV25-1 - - CASRREGNTEAFF TGTGCCAGTCGCAGGGAGGGGAACACTGAAGCTTTCTTT